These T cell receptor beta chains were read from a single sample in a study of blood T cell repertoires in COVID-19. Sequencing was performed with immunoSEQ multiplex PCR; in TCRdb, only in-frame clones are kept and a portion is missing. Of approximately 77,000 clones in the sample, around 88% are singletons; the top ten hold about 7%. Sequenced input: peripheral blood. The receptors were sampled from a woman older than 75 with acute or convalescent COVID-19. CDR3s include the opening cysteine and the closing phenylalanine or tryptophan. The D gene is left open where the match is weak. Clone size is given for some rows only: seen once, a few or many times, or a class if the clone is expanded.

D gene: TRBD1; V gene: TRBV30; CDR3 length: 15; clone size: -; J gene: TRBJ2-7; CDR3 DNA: TGTGCCTGGGAAATCCCGGGACAGGGGGTCGGCGAGCAGTACTTC; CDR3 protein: CAWEIPGQGVGEQYF
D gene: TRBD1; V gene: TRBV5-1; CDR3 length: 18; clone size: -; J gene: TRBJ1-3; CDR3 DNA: TGCGCCAGCAGCCCGACGGCGATAACAGGGGGTCCTGGAAACACCATATATTTT; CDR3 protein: CASSPTAITGGPGNTIYF
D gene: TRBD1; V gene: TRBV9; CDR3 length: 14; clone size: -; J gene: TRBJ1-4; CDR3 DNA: TGTGCCAGCAGCTCCCTGACAGGGAATGAAAAACTGTTTTTT; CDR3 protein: CASSSLTGNEKLFF
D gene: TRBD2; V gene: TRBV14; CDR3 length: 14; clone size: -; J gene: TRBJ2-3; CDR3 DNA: TGTGCCAGCAGCCAGGGACTAGTAGGAGATACGCAGTATTTT; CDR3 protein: CASSQGLVGDTQYF
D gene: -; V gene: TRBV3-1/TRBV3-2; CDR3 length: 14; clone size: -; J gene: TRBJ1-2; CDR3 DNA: TGTGCCAGCAGCCAAGGCTCTGGGGCCTACGGCTACACCTTC; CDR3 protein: CASSQGSGAYGYTF
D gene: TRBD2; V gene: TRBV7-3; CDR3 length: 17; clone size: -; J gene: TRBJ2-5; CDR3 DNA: TGTGCCAGCAGCTTAGTACCCGCGGGACTAGCGGGAGAGACCCAGTACTTC; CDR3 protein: CASSLVPAGLAGETQYF
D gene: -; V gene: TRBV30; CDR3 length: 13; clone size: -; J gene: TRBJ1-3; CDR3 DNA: TGTGCCTGGAGGACAGAGATCTCAAACACCATATATTTT; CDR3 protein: CAWRTEISNTIYF
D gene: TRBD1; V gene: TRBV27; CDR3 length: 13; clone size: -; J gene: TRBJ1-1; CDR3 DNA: TGTGCCAGCACGTCCCTGGACAGGCTTTGGGCTTTCTTT; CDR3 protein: CASTSLDRLWAFF
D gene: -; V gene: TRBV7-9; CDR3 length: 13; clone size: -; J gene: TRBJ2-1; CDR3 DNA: TGTGCCAGCAGCGGAGGTTCCTACAATGAGCAGTTCTTC; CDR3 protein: CASSGGSYNEQFF
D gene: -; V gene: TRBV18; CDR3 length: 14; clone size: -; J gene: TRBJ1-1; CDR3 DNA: TGTGCCAGCTCACCGAACCGGGGGAACACTGAAGCTTTCTTT; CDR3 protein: CASSPNRGNTEAFF
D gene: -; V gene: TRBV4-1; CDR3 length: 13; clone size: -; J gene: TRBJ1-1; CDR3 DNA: TGCGCCAGCAGCCAAGATGGGGCCCTCAAGGCTTTCTTT; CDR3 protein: CASSQDGALKAFF
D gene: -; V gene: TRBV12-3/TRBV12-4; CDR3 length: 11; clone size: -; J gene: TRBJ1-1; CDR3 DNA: TGTGCCAGCAAAATCGACACTGAAGCTTTCTTT; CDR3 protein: CASKIDTEAFF
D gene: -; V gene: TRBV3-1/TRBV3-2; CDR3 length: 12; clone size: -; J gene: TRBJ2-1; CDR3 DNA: TGTGCCAGCCAGGCGGGATACAATGAGCAGTTCTTC; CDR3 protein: CASQAGYNEQFF
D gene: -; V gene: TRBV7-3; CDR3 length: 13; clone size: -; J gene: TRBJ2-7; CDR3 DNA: TGTGCCAGCAGCTTCGATCCCACCGGCGAGCAGTACTTC; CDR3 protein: CASSFDPTGEQYF
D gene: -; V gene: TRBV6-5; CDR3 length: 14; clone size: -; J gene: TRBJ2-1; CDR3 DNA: TGTGCCAGCAGTTACCAAAACGGGGGTGGCGTACAGTTCTTC; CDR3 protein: CASSYQNGGGVQFF
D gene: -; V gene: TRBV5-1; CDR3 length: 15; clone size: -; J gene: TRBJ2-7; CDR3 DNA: TGCGCCAGCAGCTTCACACGACAGGACCTCTACGAGCAGTACTTC; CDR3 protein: CASSFTRQDLYEQYF
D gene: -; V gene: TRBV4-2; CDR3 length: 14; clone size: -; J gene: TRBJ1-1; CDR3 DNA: TGTGCCAGCAGCCAAGATCTAGGGAACACTGAAGCTTTCTTT; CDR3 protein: CASSQDLGNTEAFF
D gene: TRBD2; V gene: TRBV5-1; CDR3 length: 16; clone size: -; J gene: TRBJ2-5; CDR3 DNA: TGCGCCAGCAGCGGAGGGACTAGCGGGAGCGGGGAGACCCAGTACTTC; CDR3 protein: CASSGGTSGSGETQYF
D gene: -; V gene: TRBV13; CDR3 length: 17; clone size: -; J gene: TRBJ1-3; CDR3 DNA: TGTGCCAGCAGCTTACGGACAGTGGGTTTCTCTGGAAACACCATATATTTT; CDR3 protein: CASSLRTVGFSGNTIYF
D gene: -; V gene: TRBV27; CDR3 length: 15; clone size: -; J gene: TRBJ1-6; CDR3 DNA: TGTGCCAGCAGTTCCGGGGGACCCTATAATTCACCCCTCCACTTT; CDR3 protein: CASSSGGPYNSPLHF
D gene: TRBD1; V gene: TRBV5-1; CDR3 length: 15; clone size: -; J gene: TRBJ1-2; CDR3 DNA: TGCGCCAGCAGCTTGTCAGGTCGGGACAGGGCTGGCTACACCTTC; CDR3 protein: CASSLSGRDRAGYTF
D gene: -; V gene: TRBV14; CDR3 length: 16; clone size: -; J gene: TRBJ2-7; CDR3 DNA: TGTGCCAGCAGCCAACGCTCGGGGGTCACCTCCTACGAGCAGTACTTC; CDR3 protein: CASSQRSGVTSYEQYF
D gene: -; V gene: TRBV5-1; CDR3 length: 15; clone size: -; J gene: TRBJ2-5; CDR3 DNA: TGCGCCAGCAGAACCTCGACGGTTGAACAGGAGACCCAGTACTTC; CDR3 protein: CASRTSTVEQETQYF
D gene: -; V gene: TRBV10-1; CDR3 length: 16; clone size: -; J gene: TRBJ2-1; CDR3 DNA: TGCGCCAGCAGTGTCTCACCAGGGGCGCGCCCTCCTGAGCAGTTCTTC; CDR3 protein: CASSVSPGARPPEQFF
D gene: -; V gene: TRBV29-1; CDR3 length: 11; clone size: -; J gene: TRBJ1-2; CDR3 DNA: TGCAGCGTTGCCAGGGGCGCGTCCTACACCTTC; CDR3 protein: CSVARGASYTF
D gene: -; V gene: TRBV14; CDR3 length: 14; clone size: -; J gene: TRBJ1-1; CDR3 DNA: TGTGCCAGCAGCCAAGAGCGGTCAGTCGGTGAGGCTTTCTTT; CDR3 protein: CASSQERSVGEAFF
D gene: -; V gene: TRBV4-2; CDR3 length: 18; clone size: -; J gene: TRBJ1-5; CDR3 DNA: TGTGCCAGCAGCCAAGATCTCGGTCGAGGGGGAAGCAATCAGCCCCAGCATTTT; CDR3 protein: CASSQDLGRGGSNQPQHF
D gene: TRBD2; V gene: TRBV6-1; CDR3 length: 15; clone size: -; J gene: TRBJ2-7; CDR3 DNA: TGTGCCAGCAGTGAGACGCTAGCGGGAACCTACGAGCAGTACTTC; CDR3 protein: CASSETLAGTYEQYF
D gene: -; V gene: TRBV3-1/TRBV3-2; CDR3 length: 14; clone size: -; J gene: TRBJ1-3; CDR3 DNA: TGTGCCAGCAGCCAAGTTAGCTCTGGAAACACCATATATTTT; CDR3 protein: CASSQVSSGNTIYF
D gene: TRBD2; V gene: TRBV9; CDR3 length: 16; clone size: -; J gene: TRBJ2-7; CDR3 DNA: TGTGCCAGCAGCGTAGGCCCTAGCGGGGAAACCTACGAGCAGTACTTC; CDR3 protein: CASSVGPSGETYEQYF
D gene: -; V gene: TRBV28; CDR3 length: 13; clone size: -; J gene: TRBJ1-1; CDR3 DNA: TGTGCCAGCACCTCCGGGGGTCACACTGAAGCTTTCTTT; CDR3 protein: CASTSGGHTEAFF
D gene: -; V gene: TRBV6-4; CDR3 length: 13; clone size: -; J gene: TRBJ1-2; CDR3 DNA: TGTGCCAGCAGTGACTTCGCAGGGTCTGGCTACACCTTC; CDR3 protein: CASSDFAGSGYTF
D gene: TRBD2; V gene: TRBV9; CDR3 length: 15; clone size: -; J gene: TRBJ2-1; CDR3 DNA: TGTGCCAGCAGCGATGCTAGCGGGAGTTTCAATGAGCAGTTCTTC; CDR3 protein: CASSDASGSFNEQFF
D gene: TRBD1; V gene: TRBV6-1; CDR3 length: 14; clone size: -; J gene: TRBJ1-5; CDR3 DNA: TGTGCCAGCAGTTGGACAGGGGGCGATCAGCCCCAGCATTTT; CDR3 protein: CASSWTGGDQPQHF
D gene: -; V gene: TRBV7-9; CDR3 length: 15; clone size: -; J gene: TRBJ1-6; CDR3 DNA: TGTGCCAGCAGTTTCCAGGCGGGGTATAATTCACCCCTCCACTTT; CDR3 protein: CASSFQAGYNSPLHF
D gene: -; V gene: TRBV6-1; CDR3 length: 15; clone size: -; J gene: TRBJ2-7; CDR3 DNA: TGTGCCAGCAGTGGACAACAGGGTCCGAGCTACGAGCAGTACTTC; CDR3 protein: CASSGQQGPSYEQYF
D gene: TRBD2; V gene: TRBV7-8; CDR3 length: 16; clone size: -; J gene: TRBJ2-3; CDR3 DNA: TGTGCCAGCGGGACTAGCGCTTCTTCTAGCACAGATACGCAGTATTTT; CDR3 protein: CASGTSASSSTDTQYF
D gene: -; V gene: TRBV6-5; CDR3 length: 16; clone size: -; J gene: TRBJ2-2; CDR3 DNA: TGTGCCAGCAGTTACCCTAACAGGGTGGGCACCGGGGAGCTGTTTTTT; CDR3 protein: CASSYPNRVGTGELFF
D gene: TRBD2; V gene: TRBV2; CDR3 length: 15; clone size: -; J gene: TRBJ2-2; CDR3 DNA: TGTGCCAGCAGCCCCGGGCGGGGGGGGACCGGGGAGCTGTTTTTT; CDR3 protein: CASSPGRGGTGELFF
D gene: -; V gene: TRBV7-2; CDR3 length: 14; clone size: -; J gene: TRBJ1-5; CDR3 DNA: TGTGCCAGCAGCTCGAAGGGGGGGAATCAGCCCCAGCATTTT; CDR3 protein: CASSSKGGNQPQHF
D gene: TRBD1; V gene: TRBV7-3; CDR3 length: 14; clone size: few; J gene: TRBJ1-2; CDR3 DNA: TGTGCCAGCAGCTTATCTCAGGGGGACTATGGCTACACCTTC; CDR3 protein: CASSLSQGDYGYTF
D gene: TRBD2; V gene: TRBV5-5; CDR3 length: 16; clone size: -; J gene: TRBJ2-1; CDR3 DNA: TGTGCCAGCAGCGCGGGAGACTTATCGTTCTTCAATGAGCAGTTCTTC; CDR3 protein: CASSAGDLSFFNEQFF
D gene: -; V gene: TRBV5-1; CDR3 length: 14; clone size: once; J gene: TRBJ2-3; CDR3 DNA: TGCGCCAGCAGCTCCCCCGAGGGGGCAGATACGCAGTATTTT; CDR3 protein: CASSSPEGADTQYF
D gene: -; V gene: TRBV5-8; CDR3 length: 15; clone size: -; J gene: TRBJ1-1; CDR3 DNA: TGTGCCAGCAGCTTGCCCTCCACAGGGTTGACTGAAGCTTTCTTT; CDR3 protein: CASSLPSTGLTEAFF
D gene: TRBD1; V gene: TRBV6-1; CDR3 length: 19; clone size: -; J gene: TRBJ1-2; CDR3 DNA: TGTGCCAGCAGTGAAAAGGGCCGGGACAGGCCTTTAGTGAGCTATGGCTACACCTTC; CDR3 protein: CASSEKGRDRPLVSYGYTF
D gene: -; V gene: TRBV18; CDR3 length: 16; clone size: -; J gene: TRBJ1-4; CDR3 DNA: TGTGCCAGCTCACCCCTAACAGGATCCACTAATGAAAAACTGTTTTTT; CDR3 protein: CASSPLTGSTNEKLFF
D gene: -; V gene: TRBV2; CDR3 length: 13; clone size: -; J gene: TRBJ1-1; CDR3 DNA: TGTGCCAGCAGCCTTAGGACAGTTCAGGAAGCTTTCTTT; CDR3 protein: CASSLRTVQEAFF
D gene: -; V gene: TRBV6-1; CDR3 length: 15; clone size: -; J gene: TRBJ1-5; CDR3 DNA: TGTGCCAGCAGTGAATTTGGTCAGTTCAATCAGCCCCAGCATTTT; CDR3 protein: CASSEFGQFNQPQHF
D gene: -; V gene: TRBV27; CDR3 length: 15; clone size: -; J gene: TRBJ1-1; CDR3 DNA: TGTGCCAGCAGTTTATCTAAGGGGTTGAACACTGAAGCTTTCTTT; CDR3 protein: CASSLSKGLNTEAFF
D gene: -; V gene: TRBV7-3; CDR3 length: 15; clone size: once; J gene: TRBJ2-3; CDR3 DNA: TGTGCCAGCAGCTCTCGCGGAGCGGCGGCAGATACGCAGTATTTT; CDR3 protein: CASSSRGAAADTQYF
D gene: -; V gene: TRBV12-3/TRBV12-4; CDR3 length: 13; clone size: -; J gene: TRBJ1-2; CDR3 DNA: TGTGCCAGCAGCAGCCCCCCACAGTATGGCTACACCTTC; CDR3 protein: CASSSPPQYGYTF
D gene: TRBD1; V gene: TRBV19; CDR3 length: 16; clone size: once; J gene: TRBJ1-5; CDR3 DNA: TGTGCCAGTAGTGGCACAGGGGGCAGGAAAAATCAGCCCCAGCATTTT; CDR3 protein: CASSGTGGRKNQPQHF
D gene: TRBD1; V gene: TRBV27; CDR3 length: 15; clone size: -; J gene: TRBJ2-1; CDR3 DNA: TGTGCCAGTATGATCCCGGGACAGGGATTAAATGAGCAGTTCTTC; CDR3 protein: CASMIPGQGLNEQFF
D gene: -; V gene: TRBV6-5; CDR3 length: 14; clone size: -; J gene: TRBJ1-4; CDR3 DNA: TGTGCCAGCAGTTACTCGAGGTCTAATGAAAAACTGTTTTTT; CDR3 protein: CASSYSRSNEKLFF
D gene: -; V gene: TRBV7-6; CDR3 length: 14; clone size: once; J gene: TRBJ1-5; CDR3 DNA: TGTGCCAGCAGCCGTGAGGGGGATGGGCAGCCCCAGCATTTT; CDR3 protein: CASSREGDGQPQHF
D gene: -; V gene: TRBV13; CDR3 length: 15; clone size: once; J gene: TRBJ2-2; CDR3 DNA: TGTGCCAGCAGCTTTCAGGGGCAGATCACCGGGGAGCTGTTTTTT; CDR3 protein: CASSFQGQITGELFF
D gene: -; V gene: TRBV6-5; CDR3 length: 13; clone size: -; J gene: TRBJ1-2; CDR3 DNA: TGTGCCAGCTGCTTGGACTCAAACTATGGCTACACCTTC; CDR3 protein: CASCLDSNYGYTF
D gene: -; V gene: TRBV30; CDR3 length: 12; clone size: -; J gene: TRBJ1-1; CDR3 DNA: TGTGCCTGGAGTACAGGCGACACTGAAGCTTTCTTT; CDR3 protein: CAWSTGDTEAFF
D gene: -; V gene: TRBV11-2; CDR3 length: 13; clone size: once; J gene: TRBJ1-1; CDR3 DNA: TGTGCCAGCAGCTTAGTTTGGGAGGGGGAAGCTTTCTTT; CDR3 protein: CASSLVWEGEAFF